This T cell receptor (beta chain) derives from a study of blood T cell repertoires in COVID-19. Study as a whole: PBMCs, B-cell-depleted T cells, or T cells provided the cDNA or gDNA that made up the material.

The CDR3 is 14 amino acids. Germline V gene data show CDR1 as LNHDA and CDR2 as SQIVND (reference sequence). The V and J ends lost 7 bases and 4 bases respectively, with 14 bases between them. The method was immunoSEQ multiplex PCR; TCRdb's version includes in-frame clones alone and lacks a portion of them. This table has around 260,000 clones, more than 80% appearing once. Self-reported history from a screening survey and questionnaire set each donor's cohort. What the recovered Cohort 3 donors had was two negative PCRs, clearance, or symptom resolution. The chain uses TRBV19 and TRBJ2-1; the D gene is possibly TRBD2 (5 bases). The sample consisted of PBMCs or T cells enriched from blood (not recorded which). This TCR derives from a woman aged 30 to 39 who had recovered from COVID-19. The chain's CDR3 is CASTIRVAYNEQFF. CDR3 DNA sequence: TGTGCCAGTACCATTCGGGTAGCGTACAATGAGCAGTTCTTC.